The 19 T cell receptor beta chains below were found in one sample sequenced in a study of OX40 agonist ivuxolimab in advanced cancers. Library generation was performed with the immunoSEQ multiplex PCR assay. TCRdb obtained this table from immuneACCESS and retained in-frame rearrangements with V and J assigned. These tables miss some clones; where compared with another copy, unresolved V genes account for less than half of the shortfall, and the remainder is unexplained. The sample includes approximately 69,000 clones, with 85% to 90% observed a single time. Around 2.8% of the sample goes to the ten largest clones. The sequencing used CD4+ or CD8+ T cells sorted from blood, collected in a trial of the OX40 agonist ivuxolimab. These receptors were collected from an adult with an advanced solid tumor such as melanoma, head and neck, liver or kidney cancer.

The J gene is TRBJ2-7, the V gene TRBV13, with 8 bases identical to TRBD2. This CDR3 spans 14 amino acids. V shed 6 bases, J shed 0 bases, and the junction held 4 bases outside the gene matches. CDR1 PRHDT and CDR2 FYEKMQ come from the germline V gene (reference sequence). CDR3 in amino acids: CASRKLAASYEQYF. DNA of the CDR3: TGTGCCAGCAGAAAACTAGCGGCCTCCTACGAGCAGTACTTC.

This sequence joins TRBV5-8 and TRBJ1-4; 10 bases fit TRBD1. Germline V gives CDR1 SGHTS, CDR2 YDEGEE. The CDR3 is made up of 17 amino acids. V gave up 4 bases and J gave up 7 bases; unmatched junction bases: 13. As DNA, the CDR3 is TGTGCCAGCAGCGGAATTACCTTGACAGGGGGCTCTGAAAAACTGTTTTTT. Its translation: CASSGITLTGGSEKLFF.

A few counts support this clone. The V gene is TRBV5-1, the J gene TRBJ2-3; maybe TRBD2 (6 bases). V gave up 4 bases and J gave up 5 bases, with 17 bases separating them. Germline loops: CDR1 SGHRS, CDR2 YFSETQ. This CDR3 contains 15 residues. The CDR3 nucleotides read TGCGCCAGCAGCGAGGGGCGTCAAGCGGGAGATACGCAGTATTTT. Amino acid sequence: CASSEGRQAGDTQYF.

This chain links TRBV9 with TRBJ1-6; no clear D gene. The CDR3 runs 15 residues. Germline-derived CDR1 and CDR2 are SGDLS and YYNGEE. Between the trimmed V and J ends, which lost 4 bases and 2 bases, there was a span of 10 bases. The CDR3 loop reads CASSSTGTYNSPLHF. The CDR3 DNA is TGTGCCAGCAGCTCGACCGGGACCTATAATTCACCCCTCCACTTT.

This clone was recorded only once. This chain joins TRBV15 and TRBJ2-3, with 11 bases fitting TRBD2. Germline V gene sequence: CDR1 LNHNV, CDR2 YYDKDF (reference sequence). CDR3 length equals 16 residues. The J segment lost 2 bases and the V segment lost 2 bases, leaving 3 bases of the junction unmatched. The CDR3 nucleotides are TGTGCCACCAGCAGACTAGCGGGGGGCCTCACAGATACGCAGTATTTT. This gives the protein CATSRLAGGLTDTQYF.

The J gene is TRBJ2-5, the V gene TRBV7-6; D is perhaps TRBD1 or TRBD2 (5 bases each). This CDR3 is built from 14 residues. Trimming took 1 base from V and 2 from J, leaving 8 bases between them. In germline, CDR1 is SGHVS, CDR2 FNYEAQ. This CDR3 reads CASSLGGSQETQYF. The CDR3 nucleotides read TGTGCCAGCAGCTTAGGGGGGTCTCAAGAGACCCAGTACTTC.

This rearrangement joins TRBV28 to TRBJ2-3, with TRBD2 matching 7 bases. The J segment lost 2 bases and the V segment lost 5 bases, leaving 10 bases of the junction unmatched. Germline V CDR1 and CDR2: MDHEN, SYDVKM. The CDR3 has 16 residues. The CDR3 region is CASSPGSAGDTDTQYF. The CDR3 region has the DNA TGTGCCAGCAGTCCCGGTAGCGCGGGGGACACAGATACGCAGTATTTT.

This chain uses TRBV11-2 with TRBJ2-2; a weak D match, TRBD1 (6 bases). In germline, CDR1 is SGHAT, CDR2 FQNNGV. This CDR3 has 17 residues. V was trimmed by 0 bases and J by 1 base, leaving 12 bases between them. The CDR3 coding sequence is TGTGCCAGCAGCTTAGATAAGAGACAGGTGAACACCGGGGAGCTGTTTTTT. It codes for CASSLDKRQVNTGELFF.

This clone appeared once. The chain's CDR3 is CASSSTVDTQYF. The CDR3 coding sequence is TGCGCCAGCAGCTCCACCGTCGATACGCAGTATTTT. The V and J genes are TRBV5-1 and TRBJ2-3; D remains ambiguous. Germline V gives CDR1 SGHRS, CDR2 YFSETQ. The CDR3 consists of 12 residues. Trimming took 3 bases from V and 6 from J, leaving 8 bases between them.

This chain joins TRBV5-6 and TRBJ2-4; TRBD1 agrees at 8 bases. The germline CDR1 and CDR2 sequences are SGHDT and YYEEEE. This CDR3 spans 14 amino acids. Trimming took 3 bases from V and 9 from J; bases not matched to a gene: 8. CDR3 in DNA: TGTGCCAGCAGCTCCCCAGGACAGGGCGGCATTCAGTACTTC. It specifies CASSSPGQGGIQYF.

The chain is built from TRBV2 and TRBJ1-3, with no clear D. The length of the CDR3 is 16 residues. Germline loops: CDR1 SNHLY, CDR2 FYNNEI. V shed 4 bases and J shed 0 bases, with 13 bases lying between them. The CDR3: CASSVEPLYSGNTIYF. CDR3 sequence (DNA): TGTGCCAGCAGTGTCGAGCCCCTATACTCTGGAAACACCATATATTTT.

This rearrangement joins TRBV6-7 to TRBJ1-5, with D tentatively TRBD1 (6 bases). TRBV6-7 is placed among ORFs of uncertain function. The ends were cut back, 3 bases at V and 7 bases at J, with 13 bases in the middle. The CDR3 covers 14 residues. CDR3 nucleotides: TGTGCCAGCAGTTATCTCGGGGGACACCAGCCCCAGCATTTT. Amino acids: CASSYLGGHQPQHF.

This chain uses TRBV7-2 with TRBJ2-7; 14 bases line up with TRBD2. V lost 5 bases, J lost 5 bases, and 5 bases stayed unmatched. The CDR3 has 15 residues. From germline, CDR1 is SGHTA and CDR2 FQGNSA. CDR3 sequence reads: CASSPRGLAGDEQYF. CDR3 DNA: TGTGCCAGCAGCCCGAGGGGACTAGCGGGGGACGAGCAGTACTTC.

This chain's CDR3 is CASSVDANTQYF. CDR3 bases: TGTGCCAGCAGCGTAGATGCGAATACGCAGTATTTT. The chain has TRBV9 and TRBJ2-3; D gene ambiguous. The germline gives CDR1 SGDLS, CDR2 YYNGEE. This CDR3 region has 12 residues. Trimming removed 0 bases at V and 7 bases at J, with 6 bases between.

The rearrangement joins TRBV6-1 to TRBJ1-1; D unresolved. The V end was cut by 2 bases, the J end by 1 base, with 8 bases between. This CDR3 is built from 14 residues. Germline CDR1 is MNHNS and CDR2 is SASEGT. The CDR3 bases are TGTGCCAGCAGTGAAATGGGGTCGAACACTGAAGCTTTCTTT. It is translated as CASSEMGSNTEAFF.

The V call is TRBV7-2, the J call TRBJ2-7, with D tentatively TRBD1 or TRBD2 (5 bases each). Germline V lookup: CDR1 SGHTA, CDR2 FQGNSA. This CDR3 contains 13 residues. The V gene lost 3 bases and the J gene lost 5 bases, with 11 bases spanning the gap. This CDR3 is CASSFQWGNEQYF. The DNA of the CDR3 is TGTGCCAGCAGCTTTCAATGGGGGAACGAGCAGTACTTC.

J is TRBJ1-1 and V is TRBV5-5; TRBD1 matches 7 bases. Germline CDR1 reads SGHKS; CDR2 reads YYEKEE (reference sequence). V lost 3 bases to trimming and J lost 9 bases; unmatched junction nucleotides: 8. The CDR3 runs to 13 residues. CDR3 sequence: CASSSDRVGKAFF. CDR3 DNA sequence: TGTGCCAGCAGCTCCGACAGGGTCGGAAAAGCTTTCTTT.

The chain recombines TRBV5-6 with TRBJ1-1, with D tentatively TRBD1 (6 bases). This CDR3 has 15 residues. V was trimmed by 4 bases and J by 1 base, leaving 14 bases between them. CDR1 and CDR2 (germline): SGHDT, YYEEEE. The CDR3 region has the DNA TGTGCCAGCAGCCCGAGGGGAGGGGGGAACACTGAAGCTTTCTTT. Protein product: CASSPRGGGNTEAFF.

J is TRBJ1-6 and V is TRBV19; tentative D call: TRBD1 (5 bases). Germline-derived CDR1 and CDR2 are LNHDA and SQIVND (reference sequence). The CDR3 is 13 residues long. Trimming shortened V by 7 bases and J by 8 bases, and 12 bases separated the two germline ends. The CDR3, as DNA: TGTGCCAGTACCCCGGGGCCCGATTCACCCCTCCACTTT. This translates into CASTPGPDSPLHF.